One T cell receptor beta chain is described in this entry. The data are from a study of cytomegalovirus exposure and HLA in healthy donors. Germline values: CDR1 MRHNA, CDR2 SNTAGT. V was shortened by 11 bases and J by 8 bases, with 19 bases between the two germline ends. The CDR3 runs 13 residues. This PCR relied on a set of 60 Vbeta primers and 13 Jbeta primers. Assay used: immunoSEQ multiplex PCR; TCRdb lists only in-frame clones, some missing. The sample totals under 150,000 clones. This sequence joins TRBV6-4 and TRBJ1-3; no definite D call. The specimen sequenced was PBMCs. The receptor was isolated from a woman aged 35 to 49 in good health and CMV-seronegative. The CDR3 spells CARALDPADTIYF. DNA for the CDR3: TGTGCCCGGGCACTAGACCCGGCGGACACCATATATTTT.